This T cell receptor beta chain was recovered during a study of blood T cell repertoires in COVID-19 (dated by TCRdb to about 2020). With respect to the entire study: Samples from collaborators originated in the United States, Italy and Spain and spanned both the acute and convalescent phases of COVID-19. The prospective study material was composed of cDNA or gDNA derived from T cells, B-cell-depleted T cells, or PBMCs. Subjects who had been exposed to COVID-19, were actively infected with it, or had recovered from it provided the deeply sampled blood TCRbeta repertoires that made up the dataset. The repertoires were released in a freely available public database intended as a resource for research on the immune response to SARS-CoV-2. The samples were drawn from two sources: the first 160 participants of the ongoing ImmuneRACE study, and 1,254 subjects contributed by 6 global collaborators. A de-identified subject ID, COVID-19 status, age in years and sex were almost always included in the sample metadata. HLA class I and class II types, where available, came from metadata supplied by the sample provider rather than from assay-based typing. The paper as a whole reports these results and caveats: The quantity of clinical and demographic metadata differed by source and by participant and was supplied without curation.

TCRbeta CDR3 regions were amplified from genomic DNA by means of the immunoSEQ Assay, a bias-controlled multiplex PCR. In the original analysis: Nucleated cell counts per sample were estimated from amplification of reference gene primers within the assay. To quantify the absolute abundance of each unique TCRbeta CDR3 rearrangement, sequence reads were collapsed and filtered. For each sample, productive Simpson clonality was calculated as the square root of Simpson's diversity index across productive rearrangements. TCRdb provides this immuneACCESS table in a form limited to in-frame rearrangements. Some clones are lacking; in checked studies, under half of them reflect an unresolved V gene, and why the rest are absent is not known. The DNA was the basis for D and trimming; V, J and clone size are from that table. Counted in this sample were some 100,000 clones; about 78% of them appeared once. The ten largest clonotypes hold about 4.7% of the sample.

This clone has just one count. Its antigen has not been determined. No base quality information exists; no much larger clone differs at one position. The collaborating institutions used their own protocols to collect whole blood in K2EDTA tubes. For TCRbeta analysis, collaborators shipped samples in one of three forms: frozen whole blood, isolated PBMCs, or DNA extracted from either of those sample types. What was sequenced was peripheral blood. The source is a human donor in a cohort sampled during active or convalescent COVID-19.

The bases are TGTGCCAGTAGTCTAGCAGGCGGGGGGCCTCAGTACTCTGGGGCCAACGTCCTGACTTTC. Its protein reads: CASSLAGGGPQYSGANVLTF. The chain was built from TRBV19 and TRBJ2-6; TRBD2 lines up with 8 middle nucleotides. The germline V gene (reference sequence) specifies LNHDA as CDR1 and SQIVND as CDR2. Clipping removes 5 bases from V and 0 bases from J, with 15 as the unmatched junction base count. Taken from cysteine to phenylalanine, the CDR3 has 20 residues. Only the CDR3 part of the read is kept: 60 bases, read in frame from the first base.